The TCR beta chain under discussion was sequenced for a study of blood T cell repertoires in COVID-19. Enrolled through a virtual design, the participants were between roughly 18 and 89 years of age and came from about two dozen US areas. Authors' processing steps: Quantification of nucleated cells was approximated via reference gene primer amplification. The protocol was immunoSEQ multiplex PCR, while the TCRdb copy is restricted to in-frame clones and leaves out a portion. V and J calls and clone size are given by that table; D and trimming were obtained from the DNA. Found here are about 130,000 clones, 75% to 90% of them singletons; the top ten hold about 2.5%. The J segment lost 15 bases and the V segment lost 3 bases, leaving 10 bases of the junction unmatched. Per germline, CDR1 SGHTS and CDR2 YDEGEE. The CDR3 is made up of 13 amino acids.

The V and J genes are TRBV5-8 and TRBJ1-3; 9 bases agree with TRBD1. The specimen sequenced was PBMCs or T cells enriched from blood (not recorded which). This clonotype was sampled from a woman aged 45-60 years who had recovered from COVID-19. For the CDR3, the DNA is TGTGCCAGCAGCTGGGACAGGGCCCAGAGTGGATATTTT. Translated, it gives CASSWDRAQSGYF.